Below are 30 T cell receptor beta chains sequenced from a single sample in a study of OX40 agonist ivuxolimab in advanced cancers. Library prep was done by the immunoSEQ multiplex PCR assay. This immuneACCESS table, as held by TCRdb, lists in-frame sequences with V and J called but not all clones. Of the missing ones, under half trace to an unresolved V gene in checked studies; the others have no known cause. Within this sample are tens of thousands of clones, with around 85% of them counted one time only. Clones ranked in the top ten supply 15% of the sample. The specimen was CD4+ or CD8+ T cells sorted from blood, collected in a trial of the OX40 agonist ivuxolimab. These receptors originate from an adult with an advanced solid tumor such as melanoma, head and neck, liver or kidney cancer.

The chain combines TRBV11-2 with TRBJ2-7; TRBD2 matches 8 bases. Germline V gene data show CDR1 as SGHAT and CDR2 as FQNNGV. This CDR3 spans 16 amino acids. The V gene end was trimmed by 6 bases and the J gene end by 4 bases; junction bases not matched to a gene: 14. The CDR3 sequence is CASSIRGGLLLYEQYF. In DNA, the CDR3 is TGTGCCAGCAGTATCCGGGGGGGGCTTCTCTTATACGAGCAGTACTTC.

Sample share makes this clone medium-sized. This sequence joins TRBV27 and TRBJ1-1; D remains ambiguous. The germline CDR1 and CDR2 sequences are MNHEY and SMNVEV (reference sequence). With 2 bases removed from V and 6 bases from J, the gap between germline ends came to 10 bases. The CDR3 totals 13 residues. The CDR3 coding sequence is TGTGCCAGCAGTTTAGGCCTGAAGGCTGAAGCTTTCTTT. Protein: CASSLGLKAEAFF.

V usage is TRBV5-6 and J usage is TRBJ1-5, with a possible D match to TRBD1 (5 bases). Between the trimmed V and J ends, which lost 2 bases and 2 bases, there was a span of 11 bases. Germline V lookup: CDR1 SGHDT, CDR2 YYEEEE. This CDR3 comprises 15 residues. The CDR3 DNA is TGTGCCAGCAGCTTTTCTGGGGGTGGCAATCAGCCCCAGCATTTT. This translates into CASSFSGGGNQPQHF. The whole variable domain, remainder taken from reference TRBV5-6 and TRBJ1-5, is DAGVTQSPTHLIKTRGQQVTLRCSPKSGHDTVSWYQQALGQGPQFIFQYYEEEERQRGNFPDRFSGHQFPNYSSELNVNALLLGDSALYLCASSFSGGGNQPQHFGDGTRLSIL.

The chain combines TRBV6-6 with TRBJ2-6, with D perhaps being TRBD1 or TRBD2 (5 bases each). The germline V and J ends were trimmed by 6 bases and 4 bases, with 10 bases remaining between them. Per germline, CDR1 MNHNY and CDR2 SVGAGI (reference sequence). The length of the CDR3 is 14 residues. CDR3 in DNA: TGTGCCAGCAGACCGTGGGACGGGGCCAACGTCCTGACTTTC. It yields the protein CASRPWDGANVLTF.

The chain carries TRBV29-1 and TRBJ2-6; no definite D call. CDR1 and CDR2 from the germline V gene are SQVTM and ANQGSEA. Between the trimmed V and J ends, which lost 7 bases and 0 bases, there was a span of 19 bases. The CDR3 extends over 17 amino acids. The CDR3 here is CSAYLEMGISGANVLTF. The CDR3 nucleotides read TGCAGCGCTTATTTGGAGATGGGTATCTCTGGGGCCAACGTCCTGACTTTC.

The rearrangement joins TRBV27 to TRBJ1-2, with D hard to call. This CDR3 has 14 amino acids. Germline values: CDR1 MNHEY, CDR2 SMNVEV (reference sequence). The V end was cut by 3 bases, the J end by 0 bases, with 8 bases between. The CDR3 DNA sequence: TGTGCCAGCAGTTTCGGGAGCTCTAACTATGGCTACACCTTC. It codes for CASSFGSSNYGYTF.

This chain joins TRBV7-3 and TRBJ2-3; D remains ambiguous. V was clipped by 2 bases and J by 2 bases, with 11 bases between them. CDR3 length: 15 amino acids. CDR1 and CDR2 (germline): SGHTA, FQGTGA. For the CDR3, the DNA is TGTGCCAGCAGCTTACTGGCGGAGCTCACAGATACGCAGTATTTT. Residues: CASSLLAELTDTQYF.

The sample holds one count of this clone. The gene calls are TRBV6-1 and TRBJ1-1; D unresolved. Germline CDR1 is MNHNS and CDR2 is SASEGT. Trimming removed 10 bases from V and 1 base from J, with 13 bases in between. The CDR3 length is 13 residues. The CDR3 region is CATVSPRNTEAFF. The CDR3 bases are TGTGCCACCGTAAGTCCCAGGAACACTGAAGCTTTCTTT.

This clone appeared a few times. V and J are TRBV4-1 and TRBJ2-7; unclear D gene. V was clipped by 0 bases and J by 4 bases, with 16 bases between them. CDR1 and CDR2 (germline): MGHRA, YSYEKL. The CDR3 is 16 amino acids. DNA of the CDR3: TGCGCCAGCAGCCAAGATCAGGAGCCCACCTCTTACGAGCAGTACGTC. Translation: CASSQDQEPTSYEQYV.

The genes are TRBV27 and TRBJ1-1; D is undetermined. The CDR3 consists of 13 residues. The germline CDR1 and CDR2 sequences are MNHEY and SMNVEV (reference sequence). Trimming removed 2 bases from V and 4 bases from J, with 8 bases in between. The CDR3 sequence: CASSLTPGTEAFF. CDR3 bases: TGTGCCAGCAGTTTAACGCCTGGCACTGAAGCTTTCTTT.

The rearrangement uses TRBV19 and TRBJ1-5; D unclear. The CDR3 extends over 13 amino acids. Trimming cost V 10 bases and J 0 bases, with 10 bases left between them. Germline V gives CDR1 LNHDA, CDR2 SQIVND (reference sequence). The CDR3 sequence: CATSRASNQPQHF. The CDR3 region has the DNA TGTGCCACCTCGAGGGCTAGCAATCAGCCCCAGCATTTT.

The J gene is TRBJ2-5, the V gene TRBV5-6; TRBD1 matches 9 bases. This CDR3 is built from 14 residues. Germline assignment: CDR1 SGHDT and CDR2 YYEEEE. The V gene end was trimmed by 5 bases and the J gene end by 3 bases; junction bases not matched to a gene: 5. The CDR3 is CASRAGTGKETQYF. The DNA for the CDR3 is TGTGCCAGCAGGGCCGGGACAGGGAAAGAGACCCAGTACTTC.

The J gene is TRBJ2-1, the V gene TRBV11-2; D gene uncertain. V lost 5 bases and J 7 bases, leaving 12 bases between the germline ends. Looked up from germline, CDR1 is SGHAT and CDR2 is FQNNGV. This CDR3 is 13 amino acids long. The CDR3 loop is CASSTFLENEQFF. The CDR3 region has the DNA TGTGCCAGCAGCACCTTTCTGGAGAATGAGCAGTTCTTC. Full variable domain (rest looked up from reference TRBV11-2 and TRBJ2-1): EAGVAQSPRYKIIEKRQSVAFWCNPISGHATLYWYQQILGQGPKLLIQFQNNGVVDDSQLPKDRFSAERLKGVDSTLKIQPAKLEDSAVYLCASSTFLENEQFFGPGTRLTVL.

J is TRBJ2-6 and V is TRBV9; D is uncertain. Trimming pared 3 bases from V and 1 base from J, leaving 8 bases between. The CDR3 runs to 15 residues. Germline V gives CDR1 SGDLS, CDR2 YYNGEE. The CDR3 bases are TGTGCCAGCAGCGCTGATGGTTCTGGGGCCAACGTCCTGACTTTC. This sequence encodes CASSADGSGANVLTF.

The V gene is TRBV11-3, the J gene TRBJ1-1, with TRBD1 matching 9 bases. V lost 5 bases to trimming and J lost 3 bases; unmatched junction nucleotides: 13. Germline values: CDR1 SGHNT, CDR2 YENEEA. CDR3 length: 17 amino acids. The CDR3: CASSPGQGRFDDTEAFF. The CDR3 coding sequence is TGTGCCAGCAGCCCAGGACAGGGGAGGTTTGATGACACTGAAGCTTTCTTT. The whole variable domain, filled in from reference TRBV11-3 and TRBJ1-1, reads EAGVVQSPRYKIIEKKQPVAFWCNPISGHNTLYWYLQNLGQGPELLIRYENEEAVDDSQLPKDRFSAERLKGVDSTLKIQPAELGDSAVYLCASSPGQGRFDDTEAFFGQGTRLTVV.

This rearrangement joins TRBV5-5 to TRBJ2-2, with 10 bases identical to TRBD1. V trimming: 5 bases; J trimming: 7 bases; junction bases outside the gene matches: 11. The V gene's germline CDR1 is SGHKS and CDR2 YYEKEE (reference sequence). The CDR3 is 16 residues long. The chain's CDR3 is CASSKTSGQGSGELFF. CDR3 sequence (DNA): TGTGCCAGCAGTAAGACTTCGGGACAGGGGAGCGGGGAGCTGTTTTTT.

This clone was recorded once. Here the CDR3 reads CASSGAGTPYNEQFF. CDR3 DNA sequence: TGTGCCAGCAGCGGGGCCGGGACGCCATACAATGAGCAGTTCTTC. This rearrangement joins TRBV7-9 to TRBJ2-1, with D tentatively TRBD1 or TRBD2 (5 bases each). Germline V gives CDR1 SEHNR, CDR2 FQNEAQ (reference sequence). The CDR3 runs to 15 residues. The V gene lost 5 bases and the J gene lost 4 bases, with 15 bases spanning the gap.

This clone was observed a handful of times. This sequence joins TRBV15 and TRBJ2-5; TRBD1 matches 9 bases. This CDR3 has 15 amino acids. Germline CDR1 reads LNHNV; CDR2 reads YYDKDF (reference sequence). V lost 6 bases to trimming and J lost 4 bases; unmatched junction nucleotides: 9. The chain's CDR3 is CATRDTGGPGETQYF. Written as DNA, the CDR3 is TGTGCCACCAGAGACACAGGGGGCCCCGGAGAGACCCAGTACTTC.

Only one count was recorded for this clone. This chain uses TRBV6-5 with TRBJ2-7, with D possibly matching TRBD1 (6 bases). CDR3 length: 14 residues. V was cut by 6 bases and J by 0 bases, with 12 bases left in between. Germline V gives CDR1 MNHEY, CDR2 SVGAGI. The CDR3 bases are TGTGCCAGCAGCCCCGGGACACCCTCCTACGAGCAGTACTTC. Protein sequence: CASSPGTPSYEQYF.

The CDR3 here is CATGGGTYNEQFF. As DNA, the CDR3 is TGTGCCACAGGGGGAGGAACCTACAATGAGCAGTTCTTC. V gene TRBV25-1 combines with J gene TRBJ2-1; maybe TRBD1 (7 bases). The germline V gene has CDR1 MGHDK and CDR2 SYGVNS. The CDR3 totals 13 residues. V was clipped by 10 bases and J by 2 bases, with 12 bases between them. Complete variable domain (other parts from reference TRBV25-1 and TRBJ2-1): EADIYQTPRYLVIGTGKKITLECSQTMGHDKMYWYQQDPGMELHLIHYSYGVNSTEKGDLSSESTVSRIRTEHFPLTLESARPSHTSQYLCATGGGTYNEQFFGPGTRLTVL.

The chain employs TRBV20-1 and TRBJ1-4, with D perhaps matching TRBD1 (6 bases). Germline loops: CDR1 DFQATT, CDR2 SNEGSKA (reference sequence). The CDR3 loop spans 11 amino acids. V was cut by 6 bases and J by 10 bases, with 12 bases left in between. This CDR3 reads CSAAGDAKLFF. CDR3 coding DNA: TGCAGTGCCGCAGGGGACGCAAAACTGTTTTTT.

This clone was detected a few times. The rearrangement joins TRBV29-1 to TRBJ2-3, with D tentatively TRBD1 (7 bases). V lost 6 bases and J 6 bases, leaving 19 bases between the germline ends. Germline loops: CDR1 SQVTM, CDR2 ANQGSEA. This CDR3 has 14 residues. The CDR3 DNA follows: TGCAGCGTCCGGGGGACAGCCATGGGGGATACGCAGTATTTT. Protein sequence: CSVRGTAMGDTQYF.

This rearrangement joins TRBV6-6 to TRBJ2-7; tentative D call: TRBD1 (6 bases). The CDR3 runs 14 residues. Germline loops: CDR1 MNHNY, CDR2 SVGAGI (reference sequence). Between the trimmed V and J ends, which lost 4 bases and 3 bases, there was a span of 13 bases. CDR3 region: CASSWGQGYYEQYV. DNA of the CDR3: TGTGCCAGCAGTTGGGGCCAGGGGTACTACGAGCAGTACGTC.

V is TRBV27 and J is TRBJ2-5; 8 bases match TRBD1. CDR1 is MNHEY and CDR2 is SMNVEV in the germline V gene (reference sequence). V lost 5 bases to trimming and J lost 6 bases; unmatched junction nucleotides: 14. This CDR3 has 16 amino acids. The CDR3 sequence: CASSGAGTGKVQTQYF. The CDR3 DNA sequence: TGTGCCAGCAGTGGTGCCGGGACAGGAAAAGTGCAGACCCAGTACTTC.

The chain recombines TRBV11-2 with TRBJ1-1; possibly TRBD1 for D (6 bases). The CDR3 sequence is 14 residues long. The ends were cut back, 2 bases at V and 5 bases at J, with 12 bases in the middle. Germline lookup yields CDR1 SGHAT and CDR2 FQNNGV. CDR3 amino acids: CASSLNRVWTEAFF. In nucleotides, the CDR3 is TGTGCCAGCAGCTTAAACAGGGTATGGACTGAAGCTTTCTTT.

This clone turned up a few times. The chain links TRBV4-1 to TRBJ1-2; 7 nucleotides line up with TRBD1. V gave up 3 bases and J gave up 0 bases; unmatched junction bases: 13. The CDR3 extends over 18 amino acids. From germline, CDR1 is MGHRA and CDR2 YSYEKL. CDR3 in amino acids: CASSQARQGSLSNYGYTF. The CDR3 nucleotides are TGCGCCAGCAGCCAGGCCCGACAGGGATCCCTTTCTAACTATGGCTACACCTTC.

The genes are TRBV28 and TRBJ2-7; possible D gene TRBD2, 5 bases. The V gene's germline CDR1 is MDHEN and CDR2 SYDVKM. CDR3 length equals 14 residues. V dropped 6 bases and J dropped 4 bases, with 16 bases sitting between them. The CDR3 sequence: CASSPPAAAYEQYF. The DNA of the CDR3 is TGTGCCAGCAGCCCCCCAGCGGCTGCGTACGAGCAGTACTTC. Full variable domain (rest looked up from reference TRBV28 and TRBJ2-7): DVKVTQSSRYLVKRTGEKVFLECVQDMDHENMFWYRQDPGLGLRLIYFSYDVKMKEKGDIPEGYSVSREKKERFSLILESASTNQTSMYLCASSPPAAAYEQYFGPGTRLTVT.

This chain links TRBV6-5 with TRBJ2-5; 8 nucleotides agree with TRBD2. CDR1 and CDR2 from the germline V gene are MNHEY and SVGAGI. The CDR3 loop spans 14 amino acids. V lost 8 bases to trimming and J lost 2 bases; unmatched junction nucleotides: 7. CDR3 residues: CASQRGPWQETQYF. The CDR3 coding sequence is TGTGCCAGCCAGCGGGGGCCATGGCAAGAGACCCAGTACTTC.

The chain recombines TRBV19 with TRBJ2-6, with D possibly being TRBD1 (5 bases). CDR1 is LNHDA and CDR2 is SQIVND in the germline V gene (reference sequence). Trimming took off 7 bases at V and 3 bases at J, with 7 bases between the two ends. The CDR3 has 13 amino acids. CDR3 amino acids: CASTGFGANVLTF. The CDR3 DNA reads TGTGCCAGTACAGGGTTTGGGGCCAACGTCCTGACTTTC. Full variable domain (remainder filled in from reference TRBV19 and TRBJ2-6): DGGITQSPKYLFRKEGQNVTLSCEQNLNHDAMYWYRQDPGQGLRLIYYSQIVNDFQKGDIAEGYSVSREKKESFPLTVTSAQKNPTAFYLCASTGFGANVLTFGAGSRLTVL.

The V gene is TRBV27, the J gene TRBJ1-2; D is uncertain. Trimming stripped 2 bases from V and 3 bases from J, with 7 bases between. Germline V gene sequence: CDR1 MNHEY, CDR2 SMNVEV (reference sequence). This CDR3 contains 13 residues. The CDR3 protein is CASSLGLHYGYTF. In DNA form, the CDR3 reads TGTGCCAGCAGTTTAGGGTTGCACTATGGCTACACCTTC.